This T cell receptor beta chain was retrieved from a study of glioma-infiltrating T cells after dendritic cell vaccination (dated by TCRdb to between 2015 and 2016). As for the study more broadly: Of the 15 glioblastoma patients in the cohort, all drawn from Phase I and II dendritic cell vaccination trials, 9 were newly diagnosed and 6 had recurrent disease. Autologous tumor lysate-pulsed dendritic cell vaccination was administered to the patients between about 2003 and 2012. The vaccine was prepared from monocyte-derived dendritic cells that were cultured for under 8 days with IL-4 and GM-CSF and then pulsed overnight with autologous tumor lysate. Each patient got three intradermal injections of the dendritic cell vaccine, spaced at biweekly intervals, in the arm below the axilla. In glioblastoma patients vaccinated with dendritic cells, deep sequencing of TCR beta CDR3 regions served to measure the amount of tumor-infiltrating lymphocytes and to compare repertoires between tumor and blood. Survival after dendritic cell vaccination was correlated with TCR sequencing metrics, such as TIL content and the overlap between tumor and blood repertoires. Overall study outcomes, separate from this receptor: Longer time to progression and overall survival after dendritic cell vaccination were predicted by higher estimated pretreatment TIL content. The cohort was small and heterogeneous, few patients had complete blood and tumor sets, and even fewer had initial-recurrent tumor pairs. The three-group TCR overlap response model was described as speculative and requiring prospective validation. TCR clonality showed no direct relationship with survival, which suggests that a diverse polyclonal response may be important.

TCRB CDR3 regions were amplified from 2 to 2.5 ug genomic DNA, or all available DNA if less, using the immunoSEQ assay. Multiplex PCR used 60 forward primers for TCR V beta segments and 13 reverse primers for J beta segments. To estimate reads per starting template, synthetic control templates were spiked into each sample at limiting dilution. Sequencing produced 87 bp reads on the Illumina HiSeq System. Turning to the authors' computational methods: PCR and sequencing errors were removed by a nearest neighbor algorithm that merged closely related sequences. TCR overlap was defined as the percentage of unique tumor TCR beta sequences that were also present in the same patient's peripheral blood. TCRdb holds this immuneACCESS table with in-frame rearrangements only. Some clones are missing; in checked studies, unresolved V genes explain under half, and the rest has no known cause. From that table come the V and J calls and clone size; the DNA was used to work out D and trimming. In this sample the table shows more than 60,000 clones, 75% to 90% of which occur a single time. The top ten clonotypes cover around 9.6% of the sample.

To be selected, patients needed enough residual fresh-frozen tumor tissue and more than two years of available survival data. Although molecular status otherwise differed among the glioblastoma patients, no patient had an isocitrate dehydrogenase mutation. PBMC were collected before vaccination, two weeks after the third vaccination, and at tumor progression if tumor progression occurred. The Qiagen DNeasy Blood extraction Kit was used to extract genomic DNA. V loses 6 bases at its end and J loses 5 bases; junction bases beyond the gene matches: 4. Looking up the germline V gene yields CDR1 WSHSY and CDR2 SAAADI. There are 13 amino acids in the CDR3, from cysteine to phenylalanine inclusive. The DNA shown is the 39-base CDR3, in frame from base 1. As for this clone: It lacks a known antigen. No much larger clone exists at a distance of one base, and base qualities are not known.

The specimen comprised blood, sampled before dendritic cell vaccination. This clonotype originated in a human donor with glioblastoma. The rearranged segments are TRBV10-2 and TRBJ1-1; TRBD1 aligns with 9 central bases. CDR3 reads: CASRMTGGTEAFF. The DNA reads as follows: TGCGCCAGCAGGATGACAGGGGGGACTGAAGCTTTCTTT.